The 3 T cell receptor beta chains below come from one sample, sequenced in a study of beta chain features in type 1 diabetes. The isolated RNA, all of it, was reverse transcribed, so expressed TCRB transcripts were what got sequenced. Profiled with immunoSEQ multiplex PCR; TCRdb holds only in-frame clones, not every one. The profile shows a few hundred thousand clones, approximately 11% of them singletons. The sequencing sample was made of central memory CD4+ T cells from blood. The receptors originated from a man aged 18 to 30 in good health.

This chain joins TRBV9 and TRBJ2-3; either TRBD1 or TRBD2 may supply D (7 bases each). This CDR3 has 16 residues. Between the trimmed V and J ends, which lost 4 bases and 3 bases, there was a span of 18 bases. The germline CDR1 and CDR2 sequences are SGDLS and YYNGEE. The CDR3 DNA is TGTGCCAGCAGCCTTCAGGGGGGGAGTGGGACAGATACGCAGTATTTT. Amino acids: CASSLQGGSGTDTQYF.

This clone occurred a few times. As DNA, the CDR3 is TGCAGTGCTAGAGGAGGATTGGGTCAGTATTTT. Protein sequence: CSARGGLGQYF. V usage is TRBV20-1 and J usage is TRBJ2-3; the D is unclear. The germline V and J ends were trimmed by 1 base and 12 bases, with 11 bases remaining between them. CDR3 length: 11 amino acids. Germline V gene lookup returns CDR1 DFQATT and CDR2 SNEGSKA (reference sequence).

This clone has more than one count but fewer than ten. The chain links TRBV7-9 to TRBJ2-3, with TRBD2 matching over 8 bases. V shed 5 bases and J 3 bases; nucleotides not matched to a gene: 7. The CDR3 consists of 15 residues. From germline, CDR1 is SEHNR and CDR2 FQNEAQ (reference sequence). CDR3 loop: CASSVLSGSTDTQYF. DNA for the CDR3: TGTGCCAGCAGCGTACTCAGCGGGAGTACAGATACGCAGTATTTT.